Presented here are 27 T cell receptor beta chains from one specimen sequenced in a study of cytomegalovirus exposure and HLA in healthy donors. Primers for the PCR totalled 60 Vbeta and 13 Jbeta. TCRdb's table, derived via immunoSEQ multiplex PCR, lists solely in-frame clones and lacks some. The sample holds around 100,000 clones, more than 65% seen once. The sequencing input was PBMCs. These receptors were collected from a woman aged 25 to 45 in good health and CMV-seronegative.

The gene calls are TRBV7-6 and TRBJ1-5; 8 bases line up with TRBD1. Germline values: CDR1 SGHVS, CDR2 FNYEAQ. The CDR3 has 15 amino acids. V shed 1 base and J 4 bases; nucleotides not matched to a gene: 3. CDR3 loop: CASSLDGTGNQPQHF. CDR3 coding DNA: TGTGCCAGCAGCTTAGATGGGACAGGAAATCAGCCCCAGCATTTT.

The V gene is TRBV7-6, the J gene TRBJ2-7, with 7 bases lining up with TRBD2. Trimming cost V 1 base and J 1 base; bases outside gene matches: 4. The CDR3 contains 15 residues. CDR1 and CDR2 (germline): SGHVS, FNYEAQ. CDR3 region: CASSLGGGSSYEQYF. The CDR3 DNA follows: TGTGCCAGCAGCTTAGGCGGGGGTTCATCCTACGAGCAGTACTTC.

This chain links TRBV2 with TRBJ2-1; D might be TRBD1 (6 bases). Germline CDR1 is SNHLY and CDR2 is FYNNEI. This CDR3 has 13 amino acids. The germline V and J ends were trimmed by 7 bases and 6 bases, with 13 bases remaining between them. The CDR3 is CASIDRLANEQFF. The CDR3 DNA sequence: TGTGCCAGCATCGACAGGTTGGCCAATGAGCAGTTCTTC.

The chain combines TRBV6-1 with TRBJ2-1, with a tentative D call TRBD2 (7 bases). The CDR3 consists of 12 residues. Trimming took 9 bases from V and 7 from J, leaving 13 bases between them. The germline CDR1 and CDR2 sequences are MNHNS and SASEGT. Written as DNA, the CDR3 is TGTGCCAGGGGGGGGCGCCGGAATGAGCAGTTCTTC. It yields the protein CARGGRRNEQFF.

This clone was recorded only once. The J gene is TRBJ1-1, the V gene TRBV4-2; TRBD1 aligns across 9 bases. The length of the CDR3 is 15 residues. Germline V lookup: CDR1 LGHNA, CDR2 YNFKEQ. With 3 bases clipped from V and 11 bases from J, the junction kept 13 bases outside the gene matches. Here the CDR3 reads CASSQGQGAPSGAFF. The CDR3 bases are TGTGCCAGCAGCCAGGGACAGGGCGCTCCCTCGGGGGCTTTCTTT.

In its sample, this clone was seen a few times. The genes are TRBV28 and TRBJ1-1; 11 bases line up with TRBD1. CDR3 size: 14 residues. Germline V CDR1 and CDR2: MDHEN, SYDVKM. The trim removed 5 bases at V and 7 bases at J, leaving 6 bases unmatched. The CDR3 DNA reads as TGTGCCAGCAGTACTGGACAGGGGGCAGGTGAAGCTTTCTTT. Protein sequence: CASSTGQGAGEAFF.

This chain uses TRBV13 with TRBJ2-7; 7 nucleotides align to TRBD1. J lost 0 bases, V lost 6 bases, and 8 bases had no gene match. CDR1 and CDR2 (germline): PRHDT, FYEKMQ (reference sequence). CDR3 length: 15 residues. CDR3 in amino acids: CASRRGQSSSYEQYF. In nucleotides, the CDR3 is TGTGCCAGCAGACGGGGACAGTCGAGCTCCTACGAGCAGTACTTC. Based on the CDR3 plus reference TRBV13 and TRBJ2-7, the full variable domain is AAGVIQSPRHLIKEKRETATLKCYPIPRHDTVYWYQQGPGQDPQFLISFYEKMQSDKGSIPDRFSAQQFSDYHSELNMSSLELGDSALYFCASRRGQSSSYEQYFGPGTRLTVT.

This CDR3 is CASSLAGRTGFYGYTF. CDR3 in DNA: TGCGCCAGCAGCTTGGCTGGTCGGACAGGTTTCTATGGCTACACCTTC. V usage is TRBV5-1 and J usage is TRBJ1-2; 7 nucleotides align to TRBD1. Unmatched junction bases numbered 9, after V lost 0 bases and J lost 4 bases. The CDR3 is made up of 16 amino acids. Looked up from germline, CDR1 is SGHRS and CDR2 is YFSETQ.

J is TRBJ1-1 and V is TRBV27; tentatively, D is TRBD1 (5 bases). This CDR3 region has 12 residues. Trimming pared 0 bases from V and 11 bases from J, leaving 10 bases between. CDR1 is MNHEY and CDR2 is SMNVEV in the germline V gene (reference sequence). As DNA, the CDR3 is TGTGCCAGCAGTTTATCGGGGGGTTGGGCTTTCTTT. Amino acids: CASSLSGGWAFF.

The V gene is TRBV9, the J gene TRBJ2-6; D remains ambiguous. Germline V CDR1 and CDR2: SGDLS, YYNGEE. The CDR3 has 14 residues. V lost 4 bases and J lost 2, with 7 bases in between. CDR3 protein: CASSPQTGANVLTF. CDR3 in DNA: TGTGCCAGCAGCCCTCAGACTGGGGCCAACGTCCTGACTTTC.

V is TRBV6-6 and J is TRBJ2-7, with 10 bases matching TRBD1. The J segment lost 3 bases and the V segment lost 5 bases, leaving 7 bases of the junction unmatched. CDR1 and CDR2 from the germline V gene are MNHNY and SVGAGI (reference sequence). This CDR3 region has 15 residues. For the CDR3, the DNA is TGTGCCAGCAGTCTCGGGACAGGGGTCAGCTACGAGCAGTACTTC. Protein: CASSLGTGVSYEQYF.

This clone has more than one count but fewer than ten. The chain joins TRBV4-2 to TRBJ2-1; 9 nucleotides align to TRBD2. Germline V lookup: CDR1 LGHNA, CDR2 YNFKEQ. This CDR3 is 14 amino acids long. The junction had 4 bases not matched to a gene; V was cut back by 0 bases and J by 10 bases. CDR3: CASSQDPSGEEQFF. CDR3 DNA sequence: TGTGCCAGCAGCCAAGATCCTAGCGGGGAAGAGCAGTTCTTC.

The chain is built from TRBV29-1 and TRBJ2-3; D remains unclear. The CDR3 totals 14 residues. Germline CDR1 reads SQVTM; CDR2 reads ANQGSEA. V gave up 3 bases and J gave up 0 bases, with 10 bases separating them. CDR3 in DNA: TGCAGCGTTGAGAGTTCTTCTAGCACAGATACGCAGTATTTT. It codes for CSVESSSSTDTQYF.

This clone occurred a few times. J is TRBJ1-5 and V is TRBV5-1; TRBD1 matches at 10 bases. The CDR3 covers 16 residues. The V segment lost 3 bases and the J segment 6 bases; nucleotides outside the gene matches: 9. Germline V CDR1 and CDR2: SGHRS, YFSETQ. As DNA, the CDR3 is TGCGCCAGCAGCTGGGGGGACAGGGGAGGAGTTCAGCCCCAGCATTTT. It translates to CASSWGDRGGVQPQHF.

The rearrangement joins TRBV5-4 to TRBJ2-3, with 8 bases aligning to TRBD1. V lost 2 bases to trimming and J lost 3 bases; unmatched junction nucleotides: 2. This CDR3 contains 14 residues. Germline CDR1 SGHNT, CDR2 YYREEE (reference sequence). CDR3 sequence reads: CASSFGQGTDTQYF. The CDR3 DNA sequence: TGTGCCAGCAGCTTCGGACAGGGAACAGATACGCAGTATTTT.

The rearrangement links TRBV12-5 to TRBJ2-5; D is possibly TRBD1 (6 bases). The CDR3 spans 13 residues. Deletions cut 6 bases from V and 5 bases from J, with 13 bases between. The germline V gene has CDR1 LGHNT and CDR2 FRNRAP. The CDR3 DNA is TGTGCTAGTGGGGCCAGGGGAGAGGAGACCCAGTACTTC. Its protein is CASGARGEETQYF.

Regarding this clone: The junction departs from germline at one end; a sequencing error may be responsible. V usage is TRBV30 and J usage is TRBJ1-1; possible D gene TRBD1, 6 bases. There are 13 residues in the CDR3. Germline lookup yields CDR1 GTSNPN and CDR2 SVGIG (reference sequence). The CDR3 reads CAWSVSGDTEVFF. CDR3 coding DNA: TGTGCCTGGAGTGTATCCGGGGACACTGAAGTTTTCTTT.

This clone was detected once. V and J are TRBV6-4 and TRBJ2-3, with D maybe TRBD2 (5 bases). This CDR3 has 17 amino acids. V dropped 4 bases and J dropped 3 bases, with 20 bases sitting between them. Germline CDR1 reads MRHNA; CDR2 reads SNTAGT. CDR3 DNA sequence: TGTGCCAGCAGTGCCTCAAGCGAGTCGGACTCTACAGATACGCAGTATTTT. Translation gives CASSASSESDSTDTQYF.

This clone has just a few counts. The chain uses TRBV6-5 and TRBJ1-2, with 8 positions matching TRBD1. Germline lookup yields CDR1 MNHEY and CDR2 SVGAGI. Trimming took 0 bases from V and 2 from J; bases not matched to a gene: 2. The CDR3 sequence is 15 residues long. CDR3 protein: CASSYSRDRNYGYTF. The CDR3 DNA reads as TGTGCCAGCAGTTACTCGAGGGACAGGAACTATGGCTACACCTTC.

The gene calls are TRBV18 and TRBJ1-2; tentative D call: TRBD1 (5 bases). CDR3 length: 12 residues. Germline CDR1 KGHSH, CDR2 LQKENI. V was cut by 5 bases and J by 7 bases, with 11 bases left in between. The CDR3 region is CASSADRAGYTF. The CDR3 region has the DNA TGTGCCAGCTCAGCCGACAGAGCTGGCTACACCTTC.

This chain joins TRBV29-1 and TRBJ1-1; 9 bases line up with TRBD1. The CDR3 contains 14 residues. The V gene's germline CDR1 is SQVTM and CDR2 ANQGSEA. After removal of 4 bases from V and 9 bases from J, the junction contained 12 bases not matched to a gene. The DNA for the CDR3 is TGCAGCGTTGGGGATACAGGGGGCGGTCTGAAAGCTTTCTTT. This codes for CSVGDTGGGLKAFF.

The rearrangement joins TRBV10-3 to TRBJ1-2, with TRBD1 identical over 8 bases. The V and J ends lost 9 bases and 2 bases, in that order; junction bases with no gene match: 5. CDR3 length equals 13 residues. Germline V CDR1 and CDR2: ENHRY, SYGVKD. In nucleotides, the CDR3 is TGTGCCATTGGGACAGGCGGAAACTATGGCTACACCTTC. Translated: CAIGTGGNYGYTF.

This chain links TRBV6-5 with TRBJ1-3; D is unclear. Trimming took 4 bases from V and 0 from J, leaving 13 bases between them. Germline V CDR1 and CDR2: MNHEY, SVGAGI. The CDR3 is 16 residues long. CDR3 residues: CASSFSQASSGNTIYF. DNA for the CDR3: TGTGCCAGCAGTTTTTCGCAGGCCAGCTCTGGAAACACCATATATTTT.

This clone was picked up a small number of times. This sequence joins TRBV5-6 and TRBJ1-1, with D possibly TRBD1 on 5 matching bases. Per germline, CDR1 SGHDT and CDR2 YYEEEE. This CDR3 has 13 residues. Trimming pared 4 bases from V and 3 bases from J, leaving 10 bases between. CDR3 sequence: CASSGGYDTEAFF. The CDR3 DNA reads as TGTGCCAGCAGCGGGGGGTATGACACTGAAGCTTTCTTT.

The CDR3 nucleotides are TGTGCCAGCAGCTTTTCGGGACAGGGTCATCAGCCCCAGCATTTT. Its translation: CASSFSGQGHQPQHF. V usage is TRBV13 and J usage is TRBJ1-5; TRBD1 matches at 9 bases. CDR1 and CDR2 from the germline V gene are PRHDT and FYEKMQ (reference sequence). The CDR3 runs 15 residues. With 3 bases clipped from V and 5 bases from J, the junction kept 5 bases outside the gene matches.

This clone was seen a single time. The rearrangement uses TRBV6-5 and TRBJ1-2; 8 bases line up with TRBD1. The germline CDR1 and CDR2 sequences are MNHEY and SVGAGI. The trim removed 5 bases at V and 4 bases at J, leaving 6 bases unmatched. The length of the CDR3 is 14 residues. Here the CDR3 reads CASSPGQGSYGYTF. CDR3 bases: TGTGCCAGCAGTCCCGGACAGGGAAGCTATGGCTACACCTTC.

The genes are TRBV30 and TRBJ2-2, with 7 nucleotides matching TRBD1. V was clipped by 4 bases and J by 5 bases; unmatched bases: 10. The V gene's germline CDR1 is GTSNPN and CDR2 SVGIG (reference sequence). The CDR3 loop spans 15 amino acids. CDR3 amino acids: CAWTRGPGHTGELFF. As DNA, the CDR3 is TGTGCCTGGACGAGGGGGCCAGGCCATACCGGGGAGCTGTTTTTT.